A single T cell receptor (beta chain) is shown here with its context. Other DNA sequences in this specimen translate into the identical CDR3. The repertoire was sequenced with immunoSEQ multiplex PCR; TCRdb's copy has only in-frame clones and lacks some. Of hundreds of thousands of clones detected, more than 85% appear once; the ten largest clones hold roughly 1.7%. Clinical histories supplied by participants themselves formed the basis of cohort assignment. This specimen comes from a study of blood T cell repertoires in COVID-19. Study in general: Material from acute and convalescent COVID-19 was sourced from the United States, Italy and Spain.

The CDR3 loop spans 13 amino acids. Trimming removed 0 bases from V and 4 bases from J, with 4 bases in between. CDR1 and CDR2 from the germline V gene are SGHRS and YFSETQ. The origin of this receptor is a woman aged 50 to 60 who had recovered from COVID-19. Input material: PBMCs or T cells enriched from blood (not recorded which). V usage is TRBV5-1 and J usage is TRBJ2-2, with D uncertain. The CDR3 bases are TGCGCCAGCAGCTTGGGAGGCACCGGGGAGCTGTTTTTT. It encodes CASSLGGTGELFF.